One sample yielded the 9 T cell receptor beta chains listed below, sequenced in a study of beta chain features in type 1 diabetes. Study observations and caveats: Shorter TCRB CDR3s, moderately but significantly so, were found in Type 1 diabetes patients in all four CD4+ subsets.

Their antigens are not known. The isolated RNA, all of it, was reverse transcribed, so expressed TCRB transcripts were what got sequenced. Sequencing was performed with immunoSEQ multiplex PCR; in TCRdb, only in-frame clones are kept and a portion is missing. The table includes some 280,000 clones, roughly 13% detected once. Sequences were obtained from naive CD4+ T cells from blood. These receptors all come from a young man with type 1 diabetes.

In this sample, this clone turned up a few times. The CDR3: CAWSRGLALDEQFF. As DNA, the CDR3 is TGTGCCTGGAGCAGAGGACTAGCGTTAGATGAGCAGTTCTTC. The rearrangement joins TRBV30 to TRBJ2-1; 9 positions agree with TRBD2. This CDR3 contains 14 residues. V was clipped by 3 bases and J by 8 bases; unmatched bases: 8. CDR1 GTSNPN and CDR2 SVGIG come from the germline V gene (reference sequence).

This clone showed up just a few times. The genes are TRBV5-4 and TRBJ1-1, with D perhaps TRBD1 (5 bases). Trimming removed 2 bases from V and 1 base from J, with 12 bases in between. The CDR3 extends over 15 amino acids. Germline CDR1 and CDR2: SGHNT and YYREEE (reference sequence). DNA for the CDR3: TGTGCCAGCAGCTTCCTGGCAGGGCGGAACACTGAAGCTTTCTTT. Protein sequence: CASSFLAGRNTEAFF.

The chain employs TRBV27 and TRBJ2-7; 9 bases agree with TRBD1. From germline, CDR1 is MNHEY and CDR2 SMNVEV (reference sequence). V gave up 6 bases and J gave up 5 bases; unmatched junction bases: 8. CDR3 length equals 14 residues. The CDR3 coding sequence is TGTGCCAGCAGCCCCCGGGACAGGGTTCACGAGCAGTACTTC. Translating it yields CASSPRDRVHEQYF.

The chain employs TRBV2 and TRBJ2-7; D possibly corresponds to TRBD1 (6 bases). V lost 7 bases and J lost 1, with 11 bases in between. CDR1 and CDR2 (germline): SNHLY, FYNNEI. This CDR3 contains 13 residues. CDR3: CASKNTGSYEQYF. The DNA of the CDR3 is TGTGCCAGCAAGAACACAGGGTCCTACGAGCAGTACTTC.

The chain is built from TRBV6-5 and TRBJ2-1; 7 bases match TRBD2. The CDR3 totals 16 residues. Germline V lookup: CDR1 MNHEY, CDR2 SVGAGI. The J segment lost 2 bases and the V segment lost 0 bases, leaving 4 bases of the junction unmatched. Here the CDR3 DNA reads TGTGCCAGCAGTTACTCGCGGCTAGCGGCCTACAATGAGCAGTTCTTC. This gives the protein CASSYSRLAAYNEQFF.

This clone was recorded a few times. CDR3 DNA: TGTGCCAGCAGAATAATGTCCGGGTCGAGCGACGAGCAGTACTTC. Translated, it gives CASRIMSGSSDEQYF. The rearrangement uses TRBV7-2 and TRBJ2-7; D ambiguous. V was pared by 6 bases and J by 5 bases, with 20 bases between. The CDR3 loop spans 15 amino acids. Germline V gives CDR1 SGHTA, CDR2 FQGNSA.

The rearrangement links TRBV15 to TRBJ2-5; 9 bases agree with TRBD2. Germline CDR1 is LNHNV and CDR2 is YYDKDF (reference sequence). Germline trimming cut 1 base from V and 3 bases from J; bases unmatched to any gene: 12. This CDR3 spans 18 amino acids. The CDR3 DNA reads TGTGCCACCAGCAGAGGGGTGGGTAGCGGGAGTCGGGAAGAGACCCAGTACTTC. The encoded protein is CATSRGVGSGSREETQYF.

This clone turned up a few times. This chain joins TRBV5-1 and TRBJ2-2, with TRBD1 matching over 7 bases. The CDR3 contains 15 residues. Germline V lookup: CDR1 SGHRS, CDR2 YFSETQ. J gave up 3 bases and V 0 bases, and 2 bases lay outside the gene matches. The CDR3 DNA is TGCGCCAGCAGCTTGGTAACAGGGGACACCGGGGAGCTGTTTTTT. Residues: CASSLVTGDTGELFF.

This clone was counted between two and nine times. This chain links TRBV9 with TRBJ2-1, with D perhaps TRBD2 (6 bases). Germline-derived CDR1 and CDR2 are SGDLS and YYNGEE. The CDR3 spans 12 residues. Trimming shortened V by 7 bases and J by 4 bases, and 9 bases separated the two germline ends. In DNA, the CDR3 is TGTGCCAGCGGGACTGATTACAATGAGCAGTTCTTC. The encoded protein is CASGTDYNEQFF.